This TCR beta chain originates from a study of blood T cell repertoires in COVID-19. This CDR3 is built from 12 residues. CDR1 and CDR2 from the germline V gene are SNHLY and FYNNEI. V lost 4 bases, J lost 8 bases, and 11 bases lay in between. TCRdb's copy holds only in-frame clones and misses some; the assay was immunoSEQ multiplex PCR. The top ten hold 7% to 9.5% of the sample, which has roughly 120,000 clones, approximately 84% seen once. Sequenced: peripheral blood. The chain links TRBV2 to TRBJ1-2; no reliable D call. The clonotype was recovered from a man between 65 and 85 years old with active or convalescent COVID-19. The CDR3 loop is CASSAGVGGYTF. As DNA, the CDR3 is TGTGCCAGCAGTGCCGGGGTAGGGGGCTACACCTTC.